Listed here are 30 T cell receptor beta chains from one sample, sequenced in a study of blood T cell repertoires in COVID-19 (dated by TCRdb to the early 2020s). The library was built by means of the immunoSEQ multiplex PCR assay. In its TCRdb copy, this immuneACCESS table keeps in-frame sequences only and misses some clones. Where compared with another copy, unresolved V genes explain less than half of these, and the others have no known cause. This sample is represented by about 260,000 clones; around 82% of them were singletons. The ten largest clones represent 8% to 9.5% of the sample. Sequenced sample: peripheral blood. These receptors were obtained from a human donor in a cohort sampled during active COVID-19.

The chain recombines TRBV6-6 with TRBJ2-2; 7 bases agree with TRBD1. V lost 4 bases, J lost 3 bases, and 2 bases stayed unmatched. Germline-derived CDR1 and CDR2 are MNHNY and SVGAGI (reference sequence). The CDR3 is 14 amino acids. The CDR3 is CASSSTGDTGELFF. CDR3 sequence (DNA): TGTGCCAGCAGTTCAACAGGGGACACCGGGGAGCTGTTTTTT.

In this sample, this clone turned up once. The sample holds other DNA sequences that translate to the same CDR3. The rearrangement uses TRBV6-4 and TRBJ1-1; TRBD1 is a possible D gene (5 bases). Trimming removed 4 bases at V and 1 base at J, with 7 bases between. Germline-derived CDR1 and CDR2 are MRHNA and SNTAGT. CDR3 size: 13 residues. In DNA form, the CDR3 reads TGTGCCAGCAGTGTACAGGCGAACACTGAAGCTTTCTTT. It specifies CASSVQANTEAFF.

This clone came up once. Here the CDR3 reads CASSNYEKLFF. DNA for the CDR3: TGTGCCAGCAGTAACTATGAAAAACTGTTTTTT. This rearrangement joins TRBV12-3 or TRBV12-4 to TRBJ1-4; D gene uncertain. The CDR3 runs to 11 residues. V lost 5 bases and J 6 bases, leaving 4 bases between the germline ends.

This clone has just one count. CDR3 loop: CASSPGLAGVKTADTQYF. The CDR3 DNA reads as TGTGCCAGCAGTCCCGGACTAGCGGGAGTTAAGACCGCAGATACGCAGTATTTT. V and J are TRBV27 and TRBJ2-3, with 13 nucleotides matching TRBD2. This CDR3 is built from 18 residues. Trimming at V came to 5 bases and at J to 4 bases, leaving 12 bases not matched to a gene. Looked up from germline, CDR1 is MNHEY and CDR2 is SMNVEV (reference sequence).

This clone has just one count. V is TRBV4-1 and J is TRBJ1-2, with 10 positions matching TRBD1. The CDR3 has 16 residues. The ends lost 1 base at V and 8 bases at J; junction bases unmatched: 10. CDR1 MGHRA and CDR2 YSYEKL come from the germline V gene. As DNA, the CDR3 is TGCGCCAGCAGCCAAGCTCTGGACAGGGGGAAATCCGGCTACACCTTC. Its protein is CASSQALDRGKSGYTF.

The gene calls are TRBV7-2 and TRBJ2-1; TRBD2 matches 8 bases. Trimming took 5 bases from V and 10 from J; bases not matched to a gene: 19. Germline values: CDR1 SGHTA, CDR2 FQGNSA. CDR3 size: 17 residues. CDR3 amino acids: CASSRRVSGTSGIEQFF. CDR3 in DNA: TGTGCCAGCAGCCGGAGGGTTAGCGGGACCTCCGGGATCGAGCAGTTCTTC.

The chain uses TRBV5-4 and TRBJ2-2; D is undetermined. Germline V gene data show CDR1 as SGHNT and CDR2 as YYREEE (reference sequence). Trimming shortened V by 0 bases and J by 5 bases, and 5 bases separated the two germline ends. CDR3 size: 13 residues. The CDR3 reads CASSLAITGELFF. In DNA, the CDR3 is TGTGCCAGCAGCTTGGCCATTACCGGGGAGCTGTTTTTT.

V and J are TRBV2 and TRBJ1-5; a weak D match, TRBD1 (5 bases). In germline, CDR1 is SNHLY, CDR2 FYNNEI. The ends were cut back, 6 bases at V and 0 bases at J, with 15 bases in the middle. This CDR3 is built from 16 residues. The CDR3 DNA reads as TGTGCCAGCAGGGGGCACGGATTTTATAGCAATCAGCCCCAGCATTTT. Protein product: CASRGHGFYSNQPQHF.

The V gene is TRBV6-2 or TRBV6-3, the J gene TRBJ1-5; 7 positions match TRBD1. The ends lost 1 base at V and 0 bases at J; junction bases unmatched: 3. The CDR3 spans 16 residues. From germline, CDR1 is MNHEY and CDR2 SVGEGT. CDR3 in amino acids: CASSYWDSFSNQPQHF. CDR3 bases: TGTGCCAGCAGTTACTGGGACAGTTTTAGCAATCAGCCCCAGCATTTT.

This clone was seen once. The chain uses TRBV18 and TRBJ2-3, with 10 bases that match TRBD1. CDR3 length: 16 amino acids. The junction had 9 bases not matched to a gene; V was cut back by 6 bases and J by 3 bases. CDR1 and CDR2 from the germline V gene are KGHSH and LQKENI. Here the CDR3 reads CASSSLPGQGTDTQYF. The CDR3 coding sequence is TGTGCCAGCTCGTCACTACCGGGACAGGGGACAGATACGCAGTATTTT.

This sequence joins TRBV9 and TRBJ2-1, with TRBD2 matching over 10 bases. V shed 2 bases and J 6 bases; nucleotides not matched to a gene: 5. Germline V gene lookup returns CDR1 SGDLS and CDR2 YYNGEE. CDR3 size: 15 residues. CDR3 nucleotide sequence: TGTGCCAGCAGCGTTAGCGGGAGGTATCCCAATGAGCAGTTCTTC. Translating gives CASSVSGRYPNEQFF.

The CDR3 sequence is CSVKRGGGEQYF. CDR3 in DNA: TGCAGCGTGAAGCGGGGGGGAGGCGAGCAGTACTTC. This chain links TRBV29-1 with TRBJ2-7, with TRBD2 matching 10 bases. The V segment lost 6 bases and the J segment 6 bases; nucleotides outside the gene matches: 5. In germline, CDR1 is SQVTM, CDR2 ANQGSEA. The CDR3 spans 12 residues.

This clone was seen more than once but under ten times. The V call is TRBV2, the J call TRBJ2-1, with TRBD2 matching over 9 bases. The germline CDR1 and CDR2 sequences are SNHLY and FYNNEI. The CDR3 sequence is 14 residues long. The junction had 13 bases not matched to a gene; V was cut back by 10 bases and J by 9 bases. In DNA, the CDR3 is TGTGCCACGGGTAGGACTAGCGCATCCGGTGAGCAGTTCTTC. As protein: CATGRTSASGEQFF.

The CDR3 sequence is CASSQAQGSAGYTF. The CDR3 nucleotides read TGTGCCAGCAGCCAAGCACAGGGGTCAGCTGGCTACACCTTC. The chain carries TRBV3-1 (or the pseudogene TRBV3-2) and TRBJ1-2, with 7 bases lining up with TRBD1. CDR3 size: 14 residues. Looked up from germline, CDR1 is LGHDT and CDR2 is YNNKEL (reference sequence). V was clipped by 1 base and J by 7 bases; unmatched bases: 6.

The V gene is TRBV5-5, the J gene TRBJ2-7; the D gene is possibly TRBD1 (5 bases). CDR1 and CDR2 from the germline V gene are SGHKS and YYEKEE (reference sequence). The CDR3 runs to 14 residues. V lost 4 bases to trimming and J lost 1 base, with 12 bases between them. As DNA, the CDR3 is TGTGCCAGCAGCCTTCAGGGCCGATCCTACGAGCAGTACTTC. Protein: CASSLQGRSYEQYF.

The chain couples TRBV13 to TRBJ1-1; 7 bases line up with TRBD1. The ends lost 5 bases at V and 5 bases at J; junction bases unmatched: 8. The CDR3 extends over 14 amino acids. Germline lookup yields CDR1 PRHDT and CDR2 FYEKMQ (reference sequence). The CDR3 is CASSIRQGGTEAFF. CDR3 nucleotides: TGTGCCAGCAGCATAAGACAGGGCGGGACTGAAGCTTTCTTT.

The J gene is TRBJ2-3, the V gene TRBV6-5; TRBD2 agrees at 11 bases. J gave up 5 bases and V 4 bases, and 8 bases lay outside the gene matches. This CDR3 is built from 16 residues. Germline V CDR1 and CDR2: MNHEY, SVGAGI. The CDR3 protein is CASSSLAGGDGDTQYF. The DNA for the CDR3 is TGTGCCAGCAGTTCCCTAGCGGGGGGCGATGGAGATACGCAGTATTTT.

The chain joins TRBV19 to TRBJ2-7; the match to TRBD2 covers 7 bases. V lost 1 base, J lost 0 bases, and 3 bases stayed unmatched. This CDR3 region has 15 residues. Germline CDR1 and CDR2: LNHDA and SQIVND (reference sequence). CDR3 nucleotides: TGTGCCAGTAGTATAGGATCGGGGGGCTCCTACGAGCAGTACTTC. This encodes CASSIGSGGSYEQYF. The full variable domain, its missing parts supplied by reference TRBV19 and TRBJ2-7, is DGGITQSPKYLFRKEGQNVTLSCEQNLNHDAMYWYRQDPGQGLRLIYYSQIVNDFQKGDIAEGYSVSREKKESFPLTVTSAQKNPTAFYLCASSIGSGGSYEQYFGPGTRLTVT.

J is TRBJ2-7 and V is TRBV7-6, with D perhaps matching TRBD2 (6 bases). The V end was cut by 1 base, the J end by 6 bases, with 16 bases between. This CDR3 spans 15 amino acids. Per the germline V gene, CDR1 is SGHVS and CDR2 is FNYEAQ. CDR3 region: CASSLEWVAGSEQYF. The CDR3 coding sequence is TGTGCCAGCAGCTTAGAGTGGGTGGCGGGGAGCGAGCAGTACTTC.

This chain links TRBV25-1 with TRBJ1-1; the match to TRBD1 covers 12 bases. CDR1 and CDR2 (germline): MGHDK, SYGVNS. This CDR3 has 16 amino acids. V lost 4 bases to trimming and J lost 4 bases; unmatched junction nucleotides: 7. The DNA for the CDR3 is TGTGCCAGCAGTGCTCGGGACAGGGGGCGTTTCACTGAAGCTTTCTTT. Amino acids: CASSARDRGRFTEAFF. The full variable domain, in which reference TRBV25-1 and TRBJ1-1 provide the parts outside the CDR3, is EADIYQTPRYLVIGTGKKITLECSQTMGHDKMYWYQQDPGMELHLIHYSYGVNSTEKGDLSSESTVSRIRTEHFPLTLESARPSHTSQYLCASSARDRGRFTEAFFGQGTRLTVV.

DNA of the CDR3: TGTGCCAGCAGCTTAAGTAGCGGGGCACCAACCTTACAAGAGACCCAGTACTTC. Protein: CASSLSSGAPTLQETQYF. This rearrangement joins TRBV7-2 to TRBJ2-5; TRBD2 matches at 8 bases. This CDR3 region has 18 residues. Germline V gene lookup returns CDR1 SGHTA and CDR2 FQGNSA. Trimming cost V 2 bases and J 2 bases; bases outside gene matches: 13.

This chain joins TRBV27 and TRBJ2-7; 7 positions match TRBD2. The CDR3 contains 14 residues. Germline V gene lookup returns CDR1 MNHEY and CDR2 SMNVEV (reference sequence). V gave up 2 bases and J gave up 1 base; unmatched junction bases: 2. The CDR3 nucleotides are TGTGCCAGCAGTTTAGGACTAGGTTCCTACGAGCAGTACTTC. It translates to CASSLGLGSYEQYF.

The rearrangement joins TRBV12-3 or TRBV12-4 to TRBJ1-1; perhaps TRBD1 as D (5 bases). The CDR3 contains 13 residues. V dropped 8 bases and J dropped 3 bases, with 13 bases sitting between them. CDR3 DNA sequence: TGTGCCAGCGCGGGGGGATGGGACACTGAAGCTTTCTTT. It encodes CASAGGWDTEAFF.

Comment on this clone: One end of the junction fails to match germline, which may point to a read error. The chain's CDR3 is CASSASRGTGEELYF. In nucleotides, the CDR3 is TGCGCCAGCAGCGCGTCTCGAGGGACAGGGGAAGAGCTGTACTTC. The chain employs TRBV5-1 and TRBJ2-7, with 10 bases identical to TRBD1. From germline, CDR1 is SGHRS and CDR2 YFSETQ. This CDR3 contains 15 residues.

The V gene is TRBV10-3, the J gene TRBJ1-1; 10 bases line up with TRBD1. Germline-derived CDR1 and CDR2 are ENHRY and SYGVKD. Losses at the gene ends were 10 bases for V and 3 bases for J; bases not matched to a gene: 8. The CDR3 contains 14 residues. Here the CDR3 DNA reads TGTGCCACCATGAGGGGGACAGGGGACACTGAAGCTTTCTTT. It codes for CATMRGTGDTEAFF.

V is TRBV27 and J is TRBJ2-4, with 8 bases fitting TRBD1. The germline CDR1 and CDR2 sequences are MNHEY and SMNVEV (reference sequence). The junction had 7 bases not matched to a gene; V was cut back by 0 bases and J by 9 bases. This CDR3 is built from 15 residues. DNA for the CDR3: TGTGCCAGCAGTTTATCGAGGACAGGGCCAGGCATTCAGTACTTC. Amino acids: CASSLSRTGPGIQYF.

The chain is built from TRBV29-1 and TRBJ2-5, with TRBD1 as a possible D gene (5 bases). V was shortened by 6 bases and J by 5 bases, with 16 bases between the two germline ends. CDR3 length equals 13 residues. Germline values: CDR1 SQVTM, CDR2 ANQGSEA. CDR3 in amino acids: CSVTASRVETQYF. The CDR3 DNA follows: TGCAGCGTAACCGCCTCCAGGGTGGAGACCCAGTACTTC.

The chain combines TRBV5-4 with TRBJ2-3; maybe TRBD1 (5 bases). This CDR3 is 12 amino acids long. The V gene's germline CDR1 is SGHNT and CDR2 YYREEE (reference sequence). Deletions cut 4 bases from V and 8 bases from J, with 11 bases between. In nucleotides, the CDR3 is TGTGCCAGCAGCGTCAGGGCTTCTACGCAGTATTTT. Its translation is CASSVRASTQYF.

The CDR3 DNA follows: TGTGCCAGCAACCCCGAGGGACTAGCGACAGATACGCAGTATTTT. Translated, it gives CASNPEGLATDTQYF. The chain combines TRBV2 with TRBJ2-3; the match to TRBD2 covers 10 bases. Germline values: CDR1 SNHLY, CDR2 FYNNEI. This CDR3 region has 15 residues. The trim removed 7 bases at V and 3 bases at J, leaving 7 bases unmatched.

Concerning this clone: Different DNA sequences within this sample yield the same CDR3. The gene calls are TRBV5-1 and TRBJ1-3; unclear D gene. This CDR3 spans 13 amino acids. CDR1 SGHRS and CDR2 YFSETQ come from the germline V gene. Deletions cut 0 bases from V and 2 bases from J, with 3 bases between. The CDR3 DNA follows: TGCGCCAGCAGCTTGGCCGCTGGAAACACCATATATTTT. It codes for CASSLAAGNTIYF.